Presented here are 8 T cell receptor beta chains from one specimen sequenced in a study of OX40 agonist ivuxolimab in advanced cancers. Only in-frame clones appear in the TCRdb table, and some are missing; sequencing was by immunoSEQ multiplex PCR. Among 20,000 to 25,000 clones listed, 88% were seen once. This sample comprised CD4+ or CD8+ T cells sorted from blood, obtained in a trial of the OX40 agonist ivuxolimab. These TCRs come from an adult with an advanced solid tumor such as melanoma, head and neck, liver or kidney cancer.

This clone was observed a few times. The chain carries TRBV5-1 and TRBJ2-7, with 8 bases lining up with TRBD1. This CDR3 region has 15 residues. V was clipped by 3 bases and J by 0 bases; unmatched bases: 5. Germline CDR1 SGHRS, CDR2 YFSETQ. In DNA form, the CDR3 reads TGCGCCAGCAGCTCTGAGACAGGGGTCTCCTACGAGCAGTACTTC. It translates to CASSSETGVSYEQYF.

Remarks on this clone: The germline gene is not matched at one end of the junction; a read error may be the cause. The rearrangement uses TRBV4-3 and TRBJ2-2, with D perhaps matching TRBD1 (6 bases). The CDR3 sequence is 16 residues long. Germline lookup yields CDR1 LGHNA and CDR2 YSLEER. The CDR3, as DNA: TGCGCCAGCACCCAAAACCGGGGACAATCCACCGGGGAGCTGTTTTTT. It is translated as CASTQNRGQSTGELFF.

There are a few counts of this clone. The chain is built from TRBV6-4 and TRBJ1-1; weak D call: TRBD1 (5 bases). CDR1 and CDR2 (germline): MRHNA, SNTAGT. V lost 11 bases and J 5 bases, leaving 18 bases between the germline ends. CDR3 length: 13 amino acids. The CDR3 DNA follows: TGTGCCTGGACGGGACGCTCGGGTACTGAAGCTTTCTTT. Its protein product is CAWTGRSGTEAFF.

V usage is TRBV4-3 and J usage is TRBJ2-1; 10 nucleotides match TRBD2. V was clipped by 0 bases and J by 9 bases; unmatched bases: 11. This CDR3 is 17 amino acids long. The germline CDR1 and CDR2 sequences are LGHNA and YSLEER. The CDR3 sequence is CASSQDITSGTRLEQFF. The DNA for the CDR3 is TGCGCCAGCAGCCAAGACATAACTAGCGGGACTCGCCTTGAGCAGTTCTTC.

The chain links TRBV4-1 to TRBJ1-1; D gene uncertain. Germline assignment: CDR1 MGHRA and CDR2 YSYEKL. CDR3 length: 15 amino acids. Between the trimmed V and J ends, which lost 1 base and 1 base, there was a span of 10 bases. The CDR3 nucleotides are TGCGCCAGCAGCCAAGTAGGTAGGGCGAACACTGAAGCTTTCTTT. It encodes CASSQVGRANTEAFF.

The V gene is TRBV7-9, the J gene TRBJ2-1; a weak D match, TRBD2 (6 bases). The germline gives CDR1 SEHNR, CDR2 FQNEAQ (reference sequence). V dropped 5 bases and J dropped 3 bases, with 17 bases sitting between them. This CDR3 region has 16 residues. CDR3 region: CASSPSRDSNYNEQFF. The DNA of the CDR3 is TGTGCCAGCAGCCCCAGCCGGGACTCAAACTACAATGAGCAGTTCTTC.

The chain combines TRBV6-5 with TRBJ2-1, with 8 nucleotides matching TRBD2. This CDR3 is 15 amino acids long. The germline V gene has CDR1 MNHEY and CDR2 SVGAGI. With 6 bases clipped from V and 6 bases from J, the junction kept 10 bases outside the gene matches. The CDR3 region has the DNA TGTGCCAGCAGGCCCCTGGCGGGAGGCCCCAATGAGCAGTTCTTC. It encodes CASRPLAGGPNEQFF.

The V and J genes are TRBV9 and TRBJ2-2; D gene uncertain. Per germline, CDR1 SGDLS and CDR2 YYNGEE. The CDR3 extends over 11 amino acids. Trimming took off 3 bases at V and 4 bases at J, with 1 base between the two ends. The CDR3 DNA sequence: TGTGCCAGCAGCGCCACCGGGGAGCTGTTTTTT. Its protein product is CASSATGELFF.